This TCR beta chain came from a study of CD8 T cells in Susac syndrome. At the level of the study: Within the group of sequenced Susac syndrome patients, over 5 had active disease and eight or nine were in remission. Study-level results: An acknowledgment was made by the study that its TCR sequencing and HLA analysis involved relatively few individuals.

RNA amounts of roughly 0.45 to 1 ug underwent reverse transcription with random hexamers. The TCR beta CDR3 was amplified by immunoSEQ multiplex PCR across 54 Vbeta, 13 Jbeta. Via MiXCR, TCRdb re-called the immunoSEQ multiplex PCR reads, giving one row per CDR3 protein. The sample consists of roughly 180,000 distinct CDR3 sequences, 90% to 95% of them appearing once. CDR3 length equals 15 residues. Losses at the gene ends were 3 bases for V and 0 bases for J; bases not matched to a gene: 4. Looked up from germline, CDR1 is GTSNPN and CDR2 is SVGIG (reference sequence). With regard to this clonotype: The antigen remains unidentified.

Peripheral blood CD8+ and CD4+ T cells were profiled by TCR beta sequencing. This clonotype was obtained from a human donor with Susac syndrome. The sequenced sample consisted of CD4+ T cells from PBMCs. The chain couples TRBV30 to TRBJ1-2; 10 bases map to TRBD1. This CDR3 reads CAWSKGQGTNYGYTF. The CDR3 coding sequence is TGTGCCTGGAGCAAGGGACAGGGGACTAACTATGGCTACACCTTC.